These 16 T cell receptor beta chains originate from one sample sequenced in a study of CD8 T cells in Susac syndrome (dated by TCRdb to between 2017 and 2020). The protocol used for the library was the immunoSEQ multiplex PCR assay. RNA was extracted using the RNeasy kit, and roughly 0.5 to 1 microgram was reverse transcribed with random hexamers. TCRdb itself trimmed the public reads at Q25 with fastp, ran MiXCR and retained productive beta chains. Entries are consolidated by CDR3 protein sequence, retaining the most common genes and DNA. The sample table lists approximately 160,000 distinct CDR3 sequences, approximately 92% of them with a count of one. The ten largest clonotypes hold more than 0.11% of the sample. The sample taken for sequencing was CD4+ T cells from PBMCs. All receptors derive from a human donor in good health.

The rearrangement joins TRBV7-2 to TRBJ2-3; D possibly corresponds to TRBD2 (6 bases). V lost 7 bases and J 2 bases, leaving 13 bases between the germline ends. Germline V lookup: CDR1 SGHTA, CDR2 FQGNSA. CDR3 size: 14 residues. Written as DNA, the CDR3 is TGTGCCAGCAACCCGGGACTCAACACAGATACGCAGTATTTT. Protein product: CASNPGLNTDTQYF.

The chain recombines TRBV27 with TRBJ2-6; D uncertain. The germline V gene encodes CDR1 MNHEY and CDR2 SMNVEV (reference sequence). CDR3 length equals 16 residues. V lost 3 bases to trimming and J lost 0 bases, with 9 bases between them. The DNA for the CDR3 is TGTGCCAGCAGTTTCATACCATCCTCTGGGGCCAACGTCCTGACTTTC. This gives the protein CASSFIPSSGANVLTF.

The V call is TRBV24-1, the J call TRBJ2-3, with TRBD2 matching over 12 bases. J lost 3 bases, V lost 5 bases, and 5 bases had no gene match. Germline CDR1 KGHDR, CDR2 SFDVKD. The CDR3 covers 16 residues. The CDR3 region has the DNA TGTGCCACCAGTGTAGGACTAGCGGGGATTACAGATACGCAGTATTTT. As protein: CATSVGLAGITDTQYF.

This clonotype was found once. The chain has TRBV20-1 and TRBJ1-1; D may be TRBD1 (5 bases). Looked up from germline, CDR1 is DFQATT and CDR2 is SNEGSKA (reference sequence). V gave up 3 bases and J gave up 1 base, with 12 bases separating them. The CDR3 is made up of 14 amino acids. CDR3 DNA sequence: TGCAGTGCTAGGCGCGGGGCTGGGAACACTGAAGCTTTCTTT. Translation: CSARRGAGNTEAFF.

The V gene is TRBV19, the J gene TRBJ1-5; possible D gene TRBD1, 6 bases. This CDR3 contains 16 residues. Germline-derived CDR1 and CDR2 are LNHDA and SQIVND (reference sequence). V shed 7 bases and J shed 0 bases, with 16 bases lying between them. DNA for the CDR3: TGTGCCAGTACCCCAACAGGGCCCTATAGCAATCAGCCCCAGCATTTT. Protein sequence: CASTPTGPYSNQPQHF.

In its sample, this clonotype was seen once. The rearrangement uses TRBV7-3 and TRBJ1-2; possible D gene TRBD1, 6 bases. Trimming shortened V by 5 bases and J by 8 bases, and 15 bases separated the two germline ends. The CDR3 has 13 amino acids. Germline V CDR1 and CDR2: SGHTA, FQGTGA. The CDR3, as DNA: TGTGCCAGCAGCGACGCGGGGGCGAGGGGCTACACCTTC. This sequence encodes CASSDAGARGYTF.

This sequence joins TRBV18 and TRBJ2-3; D remains ambiguous. This CDR3 is 13 amino acids long. V was shortened by 1 base and J by 5 bases, with 7 bases between the two germline ends. CDR1 is KGHSH and CDR2 is LQKENI in the germline V gene. CDR3 sequence (DNA): TGTGCCAGCTCACCACTAGTGGTAGATACGCAGTATTTT. Amino acid sequence: CASSPLVVDTQYF.

The rearrangement joins TRBV25-1 to TRBJ1-5; 9 nucleotides match TRBD1. This CDR3 has 14 amino acids. Losses at the gene ends were 6 bases for V and 6 bases for J; bases not matched to a gene: 6. The germline V gene encodes CDR1 MGHDK and CDR2 SYGVNS. CDR3: CASSEGQGTQPQHF. CDR3 nucleotides: TGTGCCAGCAGCGAGGGACAGGGCACTCAGCCCCAGCATTTT.

The J gene is TRBJ2-7, the V gene TRBV15, with D unclear. The CDR3 covers 15 residues. The V end lost 1 base, the J end lost 0 bases, and 10 bases lay between the germline ends. Germline loops: CDR1 LNHNV, CDR2 YYDKDF (reference sequence). CDR3 amino acids: CATSRAGSGSYEQYF. The CDR3 DNA reads as TGTGCCACCAGCAGAGCGGGTTCAGGCTCCTACGAGCAGTACTTC.

J is TRBJ2-7 and V is TRBV3-1; 7 bases agree with TRBD1. The V gene's germline CDR1 is LGHDT and CDR2 YNNKEL (reference sequence). V lost 3 bases and J lost 0; bases outside the gene matches: 5. This CDR3 spans 15 amino acids. The CDR3: CASSHEDRPSYEQYF. CDR3 in DNA: TGTGCCAGCAGCCATGAGGACAGGCCCTCCTACGAGCAGTACTTC.

This clonotype was counted once. J is TRBJ2-4 and V is TRBV3-1, with D perhaps matching TRBD2 (6 bases). V was cut by 4 bases and J by 5 bases, with 15 bases left in between. This CDR3 has 15 residues. Germline assignment: CDR1 LGHDT and CDR2 YNNKEL (reference sequence). The CDR3 bases are TGTGCCAGCAGCCGCTCCGAGGGAGGTGAAAACATTCAGTACTTC. Translating it yields CASSRSEGGENIQYF.

The chain couples TRBV7-8 to TRBJ2-3; 11 bases line up with TRBD1. Germline CDR1 is SGHVS and CDR2 is FQNEAQ. Trimming at V came to 2 bases and at J to 4 bases, leaving 11 bases not matched to a gene. This CDR3 comprises 18 residues. CDR3 amino acids: CASSLYPRTGGNADTQYF. The CDR3 DNA reads TGTGCCAGCAGCTTATACCCCCGGACAGGGGGCAACGCAGATACGCAGTATTTT. The whole variable domain, filled in from reference TRBV7-8 and TRBJ2-3, reads GAGVSQSPRYKVAKRGQDVALRCDPISGHVSLFWYQQALGQGPEFLTYFQNEAQLDKSGLPSDRFFAERPEGSVSTLKIQRTQQEDSAVYLCASSLYPRTGGNADTQYFGPGTRLTVL.

The chain recombines TRBV9 with TRBJ2-2, with a weak D call TRBD1 (6 bases). Per germline, CDR1 SGDLS and CDR2 YYNGEE. The CDR3 is made up of 12 amino acids. V lost 5 bases and J 9 bases, leaving 11 bases between the germline ends. For the CDR3, the DNA is TGTGCCAGCAGTAACAGGGACCGGGAGCTGTTTTTT. Its translation is CASSNRDRELFF.

The CDR3 DNA reads as TGTGCCAGCTCCCCCAATGACAGGGAGGACTACACCTTC. This encodes CASSPNDREDYTF. This sequence joins TRBV18 and TRBJ1-2; 7 bases agree with TRBD1. Germline assignment: CDR1 KGHSH and CDR2 LQKENI. The CDR3 runs to 13 residues. Trimming cost V 6 bases and J 10 bases; bases outside gene matches: 11.

This chain connects TRBV6-2 or TRBV6-3 to TRBJ1-5; D gene ambiguous. The V end was cut by 4 bases, the J end by 2 bases, with 12 bases between. Germline V gene lookup returns CDR1 MNHEY and CDR2 SVGEGT. The CDR3 length is 15 residues. The CDR3 DNA sequence: TGTGCCAGCAGTTCTCCCGGGCGAGGCAATCAGCCCCAGCATTTT. Translating it yields CASSSPGRGNQPQHF.

This chain connects TRBV3-1 to TRBJ2-5; D is possibly TRBD1 or TRBD2 (5 bases each). CDR3 length: 14 amino acids. The V gene's germline CDR1 is LGHDT and CDR2 YNNKEL (reference sequence). The V end was cut by 5 bases, the J end by 1 base, with 11 bases between. The chain's CDR3 is CASSEGESQETQYF. CDR3 DNA sequence: TGTGCCAGCAGCGAAGGGGAGTCCCAAGAGACCCAGTACTTC.